This T cell receptor beta chain was identified in a study of CD8+ T cells in alopecia areata. The study's findings and limits: Tofacitinib significantly reduced both scalp clonality and expanded CD8+ clones among the top 100.

About this clone itself: Its antigen is undetermined.

Sequencing relied on a cDNA template that was reverse transcribed from extracted RNA. The data were produced by immunoSEQ multiplex PCR, yet TCRdb's version contains in-frame clones alone and is incomplete. This table has 150,000 to 200,000 clones, less than 70% appearing once. The treatment here: oral pan-JAK inhibitor, 5-10 mg twice daily. Alopecia areata patients provided lesional scalp punch biopsies and peripheral blood. The length of the CDR3 is 12 residues. Germline lookup yields CDR1 SQVTM and CDR2 ANQGSEA. V was trimmed by 5 bases and J by 4 bases, leaving 10 bases between them. The sequencing here drew on CD4+ T cells sorted from blood, taken around week 50, from a patient treated with tofacitinib. This TCR was sampled from a human donor with alopecia areata. This chain joins TRBV29-1 and TRBJ2-3; D gene ambiguous. CDR3 DNA: TGCAGCGTTAGCCCACAGCCAGATACGCAGTATTTT. This sequence encodes CSVSPQPDTQYF.